The text below deals with one T cell receptor (beta chain). Its antigen is unknown. This specimen belongs to a study of cytomegalovirus exposure and HLA in healthy donors. V gave up 6 bases and J gave up 4 bases, with 16 bases separating them. The CDR3 is 15 amino acids. Per germline, CDR1 MNHEY and CDR2 SVGAGI. PCR involved 60 Vbeta and 13 Jbeta primers. Clones were sequenced by immunoSEQ multiplex PCR, and TCRdb holds only the in-frame ones, with some missing. There are around 210,000 clones in the sample; around 84% occur only once, and around 0.22% lies in the top ten. Study results and caveats: The authors listed 150 to 200 TCR beta chains as cytomegalovirus-associated.

The TCR sequence derives from a girl aged 2-10 years in good health and CMV-seronegative. The sample taken for sequencing was PBMCs. This sequence joins TRBV6-5 and TRBJ2-1; TRBD1 is a possible D gene (6 bases). The CDR3: CASRPRDTLYNEQFF. The DNA of the CDR3 is TGTGCCAGCAGGCCTCGGGACACCTTATACAATGAGCAGTTCTTC.